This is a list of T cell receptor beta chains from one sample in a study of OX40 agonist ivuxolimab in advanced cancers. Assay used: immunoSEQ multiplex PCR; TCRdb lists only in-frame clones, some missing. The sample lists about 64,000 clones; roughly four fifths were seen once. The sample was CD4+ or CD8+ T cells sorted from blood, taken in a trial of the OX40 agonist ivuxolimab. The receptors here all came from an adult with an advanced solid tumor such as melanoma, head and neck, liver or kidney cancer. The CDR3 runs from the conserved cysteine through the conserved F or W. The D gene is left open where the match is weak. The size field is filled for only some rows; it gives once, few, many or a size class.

CDR3: CASSLVRHTQYF
DNA: TGTGCCAGCAGTTTAGTCCGGCATACGCAGTATTTT
D: NA
V: TRBV28
J: TRBJ2-3
size: few
length: 12

CDR3: CASRGQEIRRHSYEQYF
DNA: TGTGCCAGTAGGGGACAGGAGATCCGACGGCACTCCTACGAGCAGTACTTC
D: TRBD1
V: TRBV19
J: TRBJ2-7
size: NA
length: 17

CDR3: CASNGGGWETQYF
DNA: TGTGCCAGCAACGGGGGGGGCTGGGAGACCCAGTACTTC
D: TRBD2
V: TRBV2
J: TRBJ2-5
size: NA
length: 13

CDR3: CASSYRGNTDTQYF
DNA: TGTGCCAGCTCATACAGGGGGAACACAGATACGCAGTATTTT
D: TRBD1
V: TRBV18
J: TRBJ2-3
size: NA
length: 14

CDR3: CASSGTQNTEAFF
DNA: TGTGCCAGTAGTGGGACCCAGAACACTGAAGCTTTCTTT
D: NA
V: TRBV19
J: TRBJ1-1
size: NA
length: 13

CDR3: CASRRESTNYGYTF
DNA: TGTGCCAGCAGAAGGGAGTCTACTAACTATGGCTACACCTTC
D: NA
V: TRBV4-2
J: TRBJ1-2
size: NA
length: 14

CDR3: CASIPGGASGTDTQYF
DNA: TGTGCCAGCATCCCCGGGGGGGCCTCTGGCACAGATACGCAGTATTTT
D: TRBD2
V: TRBV28
J: TRBJ2-3
size: NA
length: 16

CDR3: CATSLWGGGYTF
DNA: TGTGCCACCAGCCTATGGGGCGGTGGCTACACCTTC
D: NA
V: TRBV15
J: TRBJ1-2
size: NA
length: 12

CDR3: CASSGPRVRSSGNTIYF
DNA: TGTGCCAGCAGCGGACCCCGCGTACGTAGCTCTGGAAACACCATATATTTT
D: NA
V: TRBV9
J: TRBJ1-3
size: NA
length: 17

CDR3: CASMGHPTQPQHF
DNA: TGTGCCAGCATGGGACACCCAACTCAGCCCCAGCATTTT
D: NA
V: TRBV6-1
J: TRBJ1-5
size: NA
length: 13

CDR3: CASRDYRGRDEKLFF
DNA: TGTGCCAGCAGGGATTACAGGGGGCGGGATGAAAAACTGTTTTTT
D: TRBD1
V: TRBV7-2
J: TRBJ1-4
size: NA
length: 15

CDR3: CASGAGTDTQYF
DNA: TGTGCCAGCGGGGCGGGAACAGATACGCAGTATTTT
D: NA
V: TRBV5-4
J: TRBJ2-3
size: NA
length: 12

CDR3: CASRAGGEGTTGELFF
DNA: TGTGCCAGCCGTGCTGGAGGGGAGGGTACCACCGGGGAGCTGTTTTTT
D: TRBD2
V: TRBV7-3
J: TRBJ2-2
size: once
length: 16

CDR3: CAWSVSPNRGNTIYF
DNA: TGTGCCTGGAGTGTATCCCCAAATCGTGGAAACACCATATATTTT
D: NA
V: TRBV30
J: TRBJ1-3
size: NA
length: 15

CDR3: CASKSSGLYNEQFF
DNA: TGTGCCAGCAAGTCCAGCGGGCTCTACAATGAGCAGTTCTTC
D: NA
V: TRBV6-5
J: TRBJ2-1
size: NA
length: 14

CDR3: CASSDISTTGELFF
DNA: TGTGCCAGCAGTGATATAAGTACCACCGGGGAGCTGTTTTTT
D: NA
V: TRBV25-1
J: TRBJ2-2
size: NA
length: 14

CDR3: CASSFSLFLNTEAFF
DNA: TGTGCCAGCAGCTTTTCGCTTTTTTTGAACACTGAAGCTTTCTTT
D: NA
V: TRBV7-9
J: TRBJ1-1
size: NA
length: 15

CDR3: CASNIGPGPHEQYF
DNA: TGTGCCAGCAACATCGGACCGGGTCCCCACGAGCAGTACTTC
D: NA
V: TRBV9
J: TRBJ2-7
size: NA
length: 14

CDR3: CAWSVGRGYTF
DNA: TGTGCCTGGAGTGTAGGTAGGGGCTACACCTTC
D: NA
V: TRBV30
J: TRBJ1-2
size: NA
length: 11

CDR3: CASSVVSRRADEQFF
DNA: TGTGCCAGCAGCGTAGTATCTAGGAGGGCGGATGAGCAGTTCTTC
D: NA
V: TRBV9
J: TRBJ2-1
size: NA
length: 15

CDR3: CASSDSKASGEYNEQFF
DNA: TGTGCCAGCAGTGACTCGAAGGCTAGCGGGGAATACAATGAGCAGTTCTTC
D: TRBD2
V: TRBV6-4
J: TRBJ2-1
size: NA
length: 17

CDR3: CASTPLGAPRNTEAFF
DNA: TGTGCCAGCACCCCACTGGGAGCTCCCCGAAACACTGAAGCTTTCTTT
D: NA
V: TRBV6-6
J: TRBJ1-1
size: NA
length: 16

CDR3: CSVSNEKLFF
DNA: TGCAGCGTTTCTAATGAAAAACTGTTTTTT
D: NA
V: TRBV29-1
J: TRBJ1-4
size: few
length: 10

CDR3: CASNTNPGGAGPLHF
DNA: TGTGCCAGCAATACGAATCCGGGAGGTGCAGGGCCCCTCCACTTT
D: NA
V: TRBV6-1
J: TRBJ1-6
size: NA
length: 15

CDR3: CASSLGGTSGATDTQYF
DNA: TGTGCCAGCAGCTTGGGGGGGACTAGCGGAGCTACAGATACGCAGTATTTT
D: TRBD2
V: TRBV5-5
J: TRBJ2-3
size: NA
length: 17

CDR3: CASTSRRFELNQPQHF
DNA: TGCGCCAGCACCTCCCGGAGATTTGAGCTCAATCAGCCCCAGCATTTT
D: NA
V: TRBV5-1
J: TRBJ1-5
size: NA
length: 16

CDR3: CASSPTAGRGTDTQYF
DNA: TGTGCCAGCAGCCCCACTGCAGGGAGAGGAACAGATACGCAGTATTTT
D: NA
V: TRBV9
J: TRBJ2-3
size: NA
length: 16

CDR3: CSVDLGGGGTDTQYF
DNA: TGCAGCGTAGACCTCGGAGGGGGTGGCACAGATACGCAGTATTTT
D: NA
V: TRBV29-1
J: TRBJ2-3
size: NA
length: 15

CDR3: CASNRGQGANSPLHF
DNA: TGTGCCAGCAACCGAGGACAGGGGGCGAATTCACCCCTCCACTTT
D: TRBD1
V: TRBV9
J: TRBJ1-6
size: NA
length: 15

CDR3: CASSQDRNPSYEQYF
DNA: TGCGCCAGCAGCCAAGATCGGAACCCCTCCTACGAGCAGTACTTC
D: NA
V: TRBV4-1
J: TRBJ2-7
size: NA
length: 15

CDR3: CASTLQGVAKNIQYF
DNA: TGTGCCAGTACCCTACAAGGGGTTGCCAAAAACATTCAGTACTTC
D: NA
V: TRBV19
J: TRBJ2-4
size: NA
length: 15

CDR3: CSAFGREKLFF
DNA: TGCAGTGCTTTCGGACGGGAAAAACTGTTTTTT
D: NA
V: TRBV20-1
J: TRBJ1-4
size: NA
length: 11

CDR3: CASQKGGTYNEQFF
DNA: TGTGCCAGCCAGAAGGGGGGCACGTACAATGAGCAGTTCTTC
D: NA
V: TRBV28
J: TRBJ2-1
size: NA
length: 14

CDR3: CASSRGNEQFF
DNA: TGTGCCAGCAGCCGCGGGAATGAGCAGTTCTTC
D: NA
V: TRBV7-3
J: TRBJ2-1
size: NA
length: 11

CDR3: CASSYNAGELFF
DNA: TGTGCCAGCAGTTACAACGCCGGGGAGCTGTTTTTT
D: NA
V: TRBV6-6
J: TRBJ2-2
size: NA
length: 12

CDR3: CASSSSSRGQYF
DNA: TGTGCCAGCAGTTCCTCCAGTCGGGGGCAGTACTTC
D: NA
V: TRBV28
J: TRBJ2-7
size: NA
length: 12

CDR3: CASSWDSMNTEAFF
DNA: TGTGCCAGCAGCTGGGACAGCATGAACACTGAAGCTTTCTTT
D: TRBD1
V: TRBV5-4
J: TRBJ1-1
size: NA
length: 14

CDR3: CASSVSRRGTGELFF
DNA: TGTGCCAGCAGCGTCTCCCGTCGGGGGACCGGGGAGCTGTTTTTT
D: NA
V: TRBV7-6
J: TRBJ2-2
size: NA
length: 15

CDR3: CASSQGLVTGELFF
DNA: TGTGCCAGCAGCCAGGGACTAGTTACCGGGGAGCTGTTTTTT
D: TRBD2
V: TRBV5-4
J: TRBJ2-2
size: NA
length: 14

CDR3: CASDPGQLQETQYF
DNA: TGTGCCAGCGACCCGGGACAGCTTCAAGAGACCCAGTACTTC
D: TRBD1
V: TRBV2
J: TRBJ2-5
size: NA
length: 14

CDR3: CASSLDSGGLSYEQYF
DNA: TGCGCCAGCAGCTTGGACAGCGGGGGCCTCTCCTACGAGCAGTACTTC
D: TRBD2
V: TRBV5-1
J: TRBJ2-7
size: NA
length: 16

CDR3: CSASGEAFF
DNA: TGCAGTGCTTCAGGGGAAGCTTTCTTT
D: NA
V: TRBV20-1
J: TRBJ1-1
size: NA
length: 9

CDR3: CASSGGIAGANVLTF
DNA: TGTGCCAGCAGCGGAGGGATTGCTGGGGCCAACGTCCTGACTTTC
D: NA
V: TRBV7-2
J: TRBJ2-6
size: NA
length: 15

CDR3: CASSLPRDRGTYEQYF
DNA: TGTGCCAGCAGTTTACCGAGGGACAGGGGAACGTACGAGCAGTACTTC
D: TRBD1
V: TRBV27
J: TRBJ2-7
size: NA
length: 16

CDR3: CASSLQSYEQYF
DNA: TGCGCCAGCAGCTTGCAAAGCTACGAGCAGTACTTC
D: NA
V: TRBV5-1
J: TRBJ2-7
size: NA
length: 12

CDR3: CASSPQFGHTGELFF
DNA: TGTGCCAGCAGCCCCCAGTTCGGGCACACCGGGGAGCTGTTTTTT
D: NA
V: TRBV7-3
J: TRBJ2-2
size: NA
length: 15

CDR3: CASSLGQYNEQFF
DNA: TGCGCCAGCAGCCTCGGACAGTACAATGAGCAGTTCTTC
D: NA
V: TRBV5-1
J: TRBJ2-1
size: NA
length: 13

CDR3: CASSGISYNSPLHF
DNA: TGTGCCAGCAGTGGGATCTCCTATAATTCACCCCTCCACTTT
D: NA
V: TRBV27
J: TRBJ1-6
size: NA
length: 14

CDR3: CASSGRVAITDTQYF
DNA: TGTGCCAGCAGTGGGAGGGTGGCAATCACAGATACGCAGTATTTT
D: NA
V: TRBV6-4
J: TRBJ2-3
size: NA
length: 15

CDR3: CASSLGAGTGGNEQFF
DNA: TGTGCCAGCAGCTTAGGGGCCGGGACAGGGGGGAATGAGCAGTTCTTC
D: TRBD1
V: TRBV7-9
J: TRBJ2-1
size: once
length: 16

CDR3: CASSGQISGNTIYF
DNA: TGTGCCAGCAGTGGGCAGATCTCTGGAAACACCATATATTTT
D: NA
V: TRBV6-1
J: TRBJ1-3
size: NA
length: 14

CDR3: CAWSVPGWEKLFF
DNA: TGTGCCTGGAGTGTGCCGGGTTGGGAAAAACTGTTTTTT
D: NA
V: TRBV30
J: TRBJ1-4
size: NA
length: 13

CDR3: CASSETGAAGETQYF
DNA: TGTGCCAGCAGTGAAACAGGGGCCGCGGGTGAGACCCAGTACTTC
D: TRBD1
V: TRBV6-1
J: TRBJ2-5
size: NA
length: 15

CDR3: CASSLGTGSYEQYF
DNA: TGTGCCAGCAGCTTGGGGACAGGGTCCTACGAGCAGTACTTC
D: TRBD1
V: TRBV7-2
J: TRBJ2-7
size: NA
length: 14

CDR3: CAIHTGAGETQYF
DNA: TGTGCCATTCACACCGGCGCGGGAGAGACCCAGTACTTC
D: NA
V: TRBV28
J: TRBJ2-5
size: NA
length: 13